This TCR beta chain is drawn from a study of T-cell memory formation after mild COVID-19. Looking at the study overall: TCR clusters showed largely donor specificity. Study-level results: CD8+ contracting clones occupied EMRA, while CD4+ ones occupied mainly CM and EM. Several responding clones turned up in pre-infection memory, indicating that cross-reactive memory may have taken part.

Concerning this clonotype: Its target is unknown.

With constant-segment primers, 5'RACE yielded cDNA libraries of TCR alpha and TCR beta that carried sample barcodes and UMIs. One entry per CDR3 protein results from TCRdb running MiXCR on the 5' RACE reads. Among 250,000 to 400,000 distinct CDR3 sequences listed, more than 13% were seen once. The CDR3 consists of 8 residues. Trimming stripped 5 bases from V and 12 bases from J, with 7 bases between. The germline V gene encodes CDR1 GTSNPN and CDR2 SVGIG (reference sequence). The TCR sequence derives from a man younger than 35 who had mild COVID-19 (a few samples of this study predate the infection). Cell type and time point are not known. Source material: PBMCs or a T cell subset sorted from them (not recorded which). This chain uses TRBV30 with TRBJ1-2; D remains unclear. The CDR3: CAWGKHTF. DNA for the CDR3: TGTGCCTGGGGGAAACACACCTTC.